This T cell receptor (beta chain) is drawn from a study of beta chain features in type 1 diabetes. Background on the study: Age, gender and cell yields were alike across patients and healthy donors. General study findings and limits: Moderately but significantly shorter TCRB CDR3s were found in Type 1 diabetes patients in all four CD4+ subsets.

Details on this clone: Antigen: not known.

Since all of the isolated RNA was reverse transcribed, expressed TCRB transcripts were what got sequenced. The assay was immunoSEQ multiplex PCR, and TCRdb's table has in-frame clones only and misses some. The repertoire has around 500,000 clones, approximately 10% of them found once; the top ten carry approximately 0.05%. The clonotype comes from a woman under 30 in good health. The sample consisted of naive CD4+ T cells from blood.

CDR3 region: CASSVGLGVRELFF. DNA of the CDR3: TGTGCCAGCAGCGTAGGTTTAGGGGTCCGGGAGCTGTTTTTT. This chain uses TRBV9 with TRBJ2-2; TRBD1 might be the D (5 bases). This CDR3 has 14 residues. CDR1 is SGDLS, CDR2 YYNGEE, per germline. V was pared by 0 bases and J by 9 bases, with 12 bases between.